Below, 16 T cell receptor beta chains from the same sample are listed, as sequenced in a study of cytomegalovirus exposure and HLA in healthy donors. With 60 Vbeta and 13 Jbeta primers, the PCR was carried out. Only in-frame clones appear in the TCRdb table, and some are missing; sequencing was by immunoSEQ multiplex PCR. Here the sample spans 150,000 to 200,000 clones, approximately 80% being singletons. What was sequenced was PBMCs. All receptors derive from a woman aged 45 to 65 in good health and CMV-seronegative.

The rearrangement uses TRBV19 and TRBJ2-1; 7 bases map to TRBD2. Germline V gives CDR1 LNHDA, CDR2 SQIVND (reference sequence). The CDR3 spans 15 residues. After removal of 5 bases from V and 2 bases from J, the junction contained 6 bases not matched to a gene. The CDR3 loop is CASSETSAPYNEQFF. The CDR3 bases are TGTGCCAGTAGTGAAACTAGCGCGCCCTACAATGAGCAGTTCTTC.

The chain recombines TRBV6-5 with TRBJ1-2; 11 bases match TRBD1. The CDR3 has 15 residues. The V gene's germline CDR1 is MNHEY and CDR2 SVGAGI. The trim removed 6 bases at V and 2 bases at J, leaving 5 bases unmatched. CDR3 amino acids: CASSRRTGGNYGYTF. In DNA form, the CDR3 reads TGTGCCAGCAGCCGCAGGACAGGGGGCAACTATGGCTACACCTTC.

This chain's CDR3 is CASSSPGLAVGDEQFF. The CDR3 DNA reads TGTGCCAGTAGTTCACCGGGACTAGCGGTTGGGGATGAGCAGTTCTTC. V usage is TRBV19 and J usage is TRBJ2-1, with 11 bases lining up with TRBD2. Unmatched junction bases numbered 11, after V lost 5 bases and J lost 8 bases. Germline values: CDR1 LNHDA, CDR2 SQIVND (reference sequence). This CDR3 has 16 amino acids. Full variable domain (outside the CDR3, taken from reference TRBV19 and TRBJ2-1): DGGITQSPKYLFRKEGQNVTLSCEQNLNHDAMYWYRQDPGQGLRLIYYSQIVNDFQKGDIAEGYSVSREKKESFPLTVTSAQKNPTAFYLCASSSPGLAVGDEQFFGPGTRLTVL.

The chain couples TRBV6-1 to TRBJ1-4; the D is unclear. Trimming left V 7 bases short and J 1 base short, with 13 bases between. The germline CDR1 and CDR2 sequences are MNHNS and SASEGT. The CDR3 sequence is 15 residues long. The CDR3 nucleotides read TGTGCCAGCACCCCGAGGAGAGGAACTAATGAAAAACTGTTTTTT. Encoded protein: CASTPRRGTNEKLFF.

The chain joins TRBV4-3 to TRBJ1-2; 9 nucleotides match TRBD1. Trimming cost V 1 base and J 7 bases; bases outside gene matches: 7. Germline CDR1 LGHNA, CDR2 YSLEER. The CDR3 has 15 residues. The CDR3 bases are TGCGCCAGCAGCCAAGGCACAGGGGGCGTGAGTGGCTACACCTTC. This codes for CASSQGTGGVSGYTF.

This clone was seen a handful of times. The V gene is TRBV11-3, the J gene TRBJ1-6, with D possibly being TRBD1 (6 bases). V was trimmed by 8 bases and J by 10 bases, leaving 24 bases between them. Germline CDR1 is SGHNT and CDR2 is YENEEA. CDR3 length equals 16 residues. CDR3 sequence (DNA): TGTGCCAGCCCCCGGGGCAGGGGTAGTCTTGGATCACCCCTCCACTTT. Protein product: CASPRGRGSLGSPLHF.

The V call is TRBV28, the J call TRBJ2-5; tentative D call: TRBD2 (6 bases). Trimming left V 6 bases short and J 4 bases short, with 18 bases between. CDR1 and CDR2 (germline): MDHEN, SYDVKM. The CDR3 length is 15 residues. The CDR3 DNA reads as TGTGCCAGCAGCTTACCCCTCCGCGGGGCAGAGACCCAGTACTTC. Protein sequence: CASSLPLRGAETQYF.

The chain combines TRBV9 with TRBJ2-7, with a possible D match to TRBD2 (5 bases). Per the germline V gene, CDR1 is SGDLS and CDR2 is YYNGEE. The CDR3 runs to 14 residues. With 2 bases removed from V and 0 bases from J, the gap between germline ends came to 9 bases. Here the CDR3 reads CASSVEGSSYEQYF. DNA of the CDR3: TGTGCCAGCAGCGTGGAAGGGAGCTCCTACGAGCAGTACTTC.

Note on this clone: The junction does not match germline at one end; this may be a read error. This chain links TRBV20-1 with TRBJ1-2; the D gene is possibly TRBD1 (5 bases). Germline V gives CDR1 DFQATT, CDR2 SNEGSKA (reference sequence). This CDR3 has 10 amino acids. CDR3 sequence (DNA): TGCAGTGCTAGAGAGGGGGGGGATTACTTC. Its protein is CSAREGGDYF.

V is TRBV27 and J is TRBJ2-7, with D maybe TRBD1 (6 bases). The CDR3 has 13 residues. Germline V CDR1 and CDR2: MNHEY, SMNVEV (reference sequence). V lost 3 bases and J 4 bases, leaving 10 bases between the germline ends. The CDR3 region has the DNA TGTGCCAGCAGTTTGGGGGCTAGATACGAGCAGTACTTC. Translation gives CASSLGARYEQYF.

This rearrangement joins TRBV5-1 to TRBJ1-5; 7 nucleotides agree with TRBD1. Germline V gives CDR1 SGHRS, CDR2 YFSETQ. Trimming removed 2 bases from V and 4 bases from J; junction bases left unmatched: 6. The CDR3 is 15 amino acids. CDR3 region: CASSFETGSNQPQHF. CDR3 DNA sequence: TGCGCCAGCAGCTTCGAGACAGGGAGTAATCAGCCCCAGCATTTT.

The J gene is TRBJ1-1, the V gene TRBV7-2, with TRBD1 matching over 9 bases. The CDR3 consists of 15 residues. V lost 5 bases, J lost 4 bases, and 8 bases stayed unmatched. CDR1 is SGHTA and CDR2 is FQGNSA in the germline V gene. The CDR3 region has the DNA TGTGCCAGCAGCCCCAGACAGGGGGGAATCACTGAAGCTTTCTTT. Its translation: CASSPRQGGITEAFF.

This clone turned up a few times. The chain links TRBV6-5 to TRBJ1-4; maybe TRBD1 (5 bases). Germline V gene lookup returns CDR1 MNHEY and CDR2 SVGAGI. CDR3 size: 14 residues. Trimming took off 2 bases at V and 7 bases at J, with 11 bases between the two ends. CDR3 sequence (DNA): TGTGCCAGCAGTTACGTTGACAGAGCTGAAAAACTGTTTTTT. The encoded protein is CASSYVDRAEKLFF.

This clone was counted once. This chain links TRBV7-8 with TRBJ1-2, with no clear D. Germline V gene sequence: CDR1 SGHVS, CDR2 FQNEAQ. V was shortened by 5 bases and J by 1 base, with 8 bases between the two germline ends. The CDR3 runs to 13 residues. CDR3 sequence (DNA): TGTGCCAGCAGCCCCCACAGTAACTATGGCTACACCTTC. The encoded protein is CASSPHSNYGYTF. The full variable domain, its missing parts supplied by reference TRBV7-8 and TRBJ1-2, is GAGVSQSPRYKVAKRGQDVALRCDPISGHVSLFWYQQALGQGPEFLTYFQNEAQLDKSGLPSDRFFAERPEGSVSTLKIQRTQQEDSAVYLCASSPHSNYGYTFGSGTRLTVV.

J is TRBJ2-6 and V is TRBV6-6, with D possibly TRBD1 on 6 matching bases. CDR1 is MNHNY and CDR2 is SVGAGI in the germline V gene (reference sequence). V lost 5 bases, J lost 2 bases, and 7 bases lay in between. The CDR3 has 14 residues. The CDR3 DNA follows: TGTGCCAGCAGTGCAGGGGCTGGGGCCAACGTCCTGACTTTC. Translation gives CASSAGAGANVLTF.

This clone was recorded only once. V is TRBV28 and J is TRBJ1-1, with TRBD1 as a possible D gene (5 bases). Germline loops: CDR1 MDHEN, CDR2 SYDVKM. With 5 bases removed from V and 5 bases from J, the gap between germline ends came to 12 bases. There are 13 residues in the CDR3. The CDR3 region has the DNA TGTGCCAGCAGTAGGCAGGGTCAAACTGAAGCTTTCTTT. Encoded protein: CASSRQGQTEAFF. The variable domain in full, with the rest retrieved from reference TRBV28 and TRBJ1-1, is DVKVTQSSRYLVKRTGEKVFLECVQDMDHENMFWYRQDPGLGLRLIYFSYDVKMKEKGDIPEGYSVSREKKERFSLILESASTNQTSMYLCASSRQGQTEAFFGQGTRLTVV.